The clone carrying this TCR beta chain appeared many times. The antigen remains undetermined. The CDR3 consists of 15 residues. V was trimmed by 3 bases and J by 7 bases, leaving 16 bases between them. Germline values: CDR1 SGHTA, CDR2 FQGTGA. The data were obtained in a study of T cells after yellow fever vaccination. MiXCR, applied by TCRdb to the 5' RACE reads, yields one record per CDR3 protein. The sample records 250,000 or so distinct CDR3 sequences, roughly 6.8% being singletons. Study-level points and caveats: Contamination of FACS-sorted repertoires by abundant clonotypes from the bulk population could occur.

The source is a man aged 25 to 40 who received the YFV17D yellow fever vaccine. This chain uses TRBV7-3 with TRBJ2-1; D may match TRBD1 or TRBD2 (6 bases each). The sequencing used CD4+ T cells sorted from PBMCs, collected on the day of the yellow fever booster vaccination. The CDR3 loop reads CASSLSGGRGNEQFF. The DNA of the CDR3 is TGTGCCAGCAGCTTGTCCGGGGGTAGGGGGAATGAGCAGTTCTTC.